This T cell receptor beta chain was recovered during a study of cytomegalovirus exposure and HLA in healthy donors. CDR1 is MDHEN and CDR2 is SYDVKM in the germline V gene. The trim removed 5 bases at V and 4 bases at J, leaving 1 base unmatched. The CDR3 consists of 13 residues. PCR employed 60 Vbeta and 13 Jbeta primers. Produced via immunoSEQ multiplex PCR; TCRdb's table is partial and in-frame only. Found here are some 150,000 clones; the top ten clones hold approximately 0.8%. The sequenced material came from PBMCs. The clonotype was recovered from a woman under 30 in good health and CMV-seropositive. The gene calls are TRBV28 and TRBJ2-5, with 10 bases identical to TRBD1. The CDR3 loop reads CASSRQGAETQYF. The CDR3 DNA follows: TGTGCCAGCAGTAGACAGGGGGCAGAGACCCAGTACTTC.